A selection of T cell receptor beta chains follows, all from one sample in a study of T cells in Graves' hyperthyroidism and ophthalmopathy. TCRdb independently ran MiXCR on the multiplex PCR reads; one entry per CDR3 protein. The data contain hundreds of thousands of distinct CDR3 sequences, about a sixth of them seen just once; the ten biggest clones take up 3.5% to 4%. The sequenced material came from blood. The receptors originated from a woman aged 30 to 39 with Graves' hyperthyroidism. CDR3s include the opening cysteine and the closing phenylalanine or tryptophan. D genes are given only for firm matches. Size is stated for part of the rows, as once, few or many counts, or as a class when the clone is expanded.

d_gene: -; v_gene: TRBV7-2; abundance: many; j_gene: TRBJ1-5; CDR3aa: CASSFLLNNQPQHF; CDR3nt: TGTGCCAGCAGCTTTCTACTGAACAATCAGCCCCAGCATTTT
d_gene: -; v_gene: TRBV6-2/TRBV6-3; abundance: many; j_gene: TRBJ2-1; CDR3aa: CASSYEADYNEQFF; CDR3nt: TGTGCCAGCAGTTACGAGGCTGACTACAATGAGCAGTTCTTC
d_gene: -; v_gene: TRBV9; abundance: -; j_gene: TRBJ1-2; CDR3aa: CASSVYQGNYGYTF; CDR3nt: TGTGCCAGCAGCGTCTATCAGGGAAACTATGGCTACACCTTC
d_gene: -; v_gene: TRBV28; abundance: -; j_gene: TRBJ1-1; CDR3aa: CASSPDSDIEAFF; CDR3nt: TGTGCCAGCAGTCCCGACAGTGATATTGAAGCTTTCTTT
d_gene: -; v_gene: TRBV6-1; abundance: many; j_gene: TRBJ1-5; CDR3aa: CANGGDQPQHF; CDR3nt: TGTGCCAATGGGGGGGATCAGCCCCAGCATTTT
d_gene: -; v_gene: TRBV12-3/TRBV12-4; abundance: many; j_gene: TRBJ1-3; CDR3aa: CASSKASGRVGNTIYF; CDR3nt: TGTGCCAGCAGCAAAGCGAGTGGCAGGGTCGGAAACACCATATATTTT
d_gene: -; v_gene: TRBV6-1; abundance: -; j_gene: TRBJ2-5; CDR3aa: CASSEARQAQETQYF; CDR3nt: TGTGCCAGCAGTGAAGCGAGGCAGGCCCAAGAGACCCAGTACTTC
d_gene: -; v_gene: TRBV6-5; abundance: -; j_gene: TRBJ1-1; CDR3aa: CAGSYAGRVTEAFF; CDR3nt: TGTGCCGGCAGTTACGCGGGCCGAGTCACTGAAGCTTTCTTT
d_gene: -; v_gene: TRBV6-1; abundance: -; j_gene: TRBJ2-5; CDR3aa: CASSGGLAPQETQYF; CDR3nt: TGTGCCAGTAGTGGGGGGCTCGCGCCCCAAGAGACCCAGTACTTC
d_gene: -; v_gene: TRBV6-2/TRBV6-3; abundance: -; j_gene: TRBJ2-7; CDR3aa: CASSSLVSLEQYF; CDR3nt: TGTGCCAGCAGTTCGCTAGTGAGTCTCGAGCAGTACTTC
d_gene: TRBD2; v_gene: TRBV12-3/TRBV12-4; abundance: many; j_gene: TRBJ2-1; CDR3aa: CASSLQRLAGVESYNEQFF; CDR3nt: TGTGCCAGCAGTCTTCAGAGATTAGCGGGAGTCGAGTCCTACAATGAGCAGTTCTTC
d_gene: -; v_gene: TRBV12-3/TRBV12-4; abundance: many; j_gene: TRBJ1-1; CDR3aa: CASTTPGIGKAFF; CDR3nt: TGTGCCAGCACTACCCCGGGGATTGGGAAAGCTTTCTTT
d_gene: -; v_gene: TRBV5-5; abundance: -; j_gene: TRBJ1-5; CDR3aa: CASSLETGYNQPQHF; CDR3nt: TGTGCCAGCAGCTTGGAAACAGGGTATAATCAGCCCCAGCATTTT
d_gene: -; v_gene: TRBV18; abundance: many; j_gene: TRBJ1-4; CDR3aa: CASSPRRATEKLFF; CDR3nt: TGTGCCAGCTCACCCCGGAGGGCCACAGAAAAACTGTTTTTT
d_gene: TRBD2; v_gene: TRBV5-4; abundance: -; j_gene: TRBJ2-1; CDR3aa: CASSPGISGSTDNEQFF; CDR3nt: TGTGCCAGCAGTCCGGGGATTAGCGGGAGTACCGACAATGAGCAGTTCTTC
d_gene: TRBD2; v_gene: TRBV20-1; abundance: many; j_gene: TRBJ2-3; CDR3aa: CSARVDGLAGPVVFTDTQYF; CDR3nt: TGCAGTGCTAGAGTAGATGGGCTAGCGGGGCCTGTAGTATTCACAGATACGCAGTATTTT
d_gene: -; v_gene: TRBV10-3; abundance: -; j_gene: TRBJ1-2; CDR3aa: CAISGPGSFYGYTF; CDR3nt: TGTGCCATCAGTGGGCCAGGAAGTTTCTATGGCTACACCTTC
d_gene: -; v_gene: TRBV5-5; abundance: -; j_gene: TRBJ1-2; CDR3aa: CASSPTPDTQGTF; CDR3nt: TGTGCCAGCAGCCCAACACCGGACACCCAGGGGACCTTC
d_gene: -; v_gene: TRBV30; abundance: many; j_gene: TRBJ1-5; CDR3aa: CAWSSNNQPQHF; CDR3nt: TGTGCCTGGTCCAGCAACAATCAGCCCCAGCATTTT
d_gene: -; v_gene: TRBV30; abundance: few; j_gene: TRBJ1-3; CDR3aa: CAWSVRNTIYF; CDR3nt: TGTGCCTGGAGTGTAAGGAACACCATATATTTT
d_gene: -; v_gene: TRBV6-1; abundance: many; j_gene: TRBJ1-1; CDR3aa: CASSWEMNTEAFF; CDR3nt: TGTGCCAGCAGTTGGGAGATGAACACTGAAGCTTTCTTT
d_gene: -; v_gene: TRBV2; abundance: many; j_gene: TRBJ1-1; CDR3aa: CASSVNRNTEAFF; CDR3nt: TGTGCCAGCAGTGTCAACAGGAACACTGAAGCTTTCTTT
d_gene: -; v_gene: TRBV20-1; abundance: many; j_gene: TRBJ2-7; CDR3aa: CSAGPGRELPYEQYF; CDR3nt: TGCAGTGCAGGGCCGGGACGAGAGTTACCCTACGAGCAGTACTTC
d_gene: TRBD2; v_gene: TRBV2; abundance: -; j_gene: TRBJ2-1; CDR3aa: CASSGRLAGYNEQFF; CDR3nt: TGTGCCAGCAGTGGAAGACTAGCGGGATACAATGAGCAGTTCTTC
d_gene: -; v_gene: TRBV6-1; abundance: few; j_gene: TRBJ2-7; CDR3aa: CASSDRETLFYEQYF; CDR3nt: TGTGCCAGCAGTGACAGGGAGACACTGTTCTACGAGCAGTACTTC
d_gene: -; v_gene: TRBV19; abundance: few; j_gene: TRBJ2-5; CDR3aa: CASKVSRGETQYF; CDR3nt: TGTGCCAGTAAGGTATCAAGGGGGGAGACCCAGTACTTC
d_gene: TRBD2; v_gene: TRBV20-1; abundance: once; j_gene: TRBJ2-5; CDR3aa: CSAPGLSGRLRETQYF; CDR3nt: TGCAGTGCCCCGGGGCTAAGCGGGAGACTTAGGGAGACCCAGTACTTC
d_gene: TRBD2; v_gene: TRBV7-2; abundance: -; j_gene: TRBJ2-1; CDR3aa: CASSQVGAESGRANNEQFF; CDR3nt: TGCGCCAGCAGCCAAGTGGGAGCTGAAAGCGGGAGAGCAAACAATGAGCAGTTCTTC
d_gene: -; v_gene: TRBV5-5; abundance: few; j_gene: TRBJ2-1; CDR3aa: CASSLGHPAEGHEQFF; CDR3nt: TGTGCCAGCAGCTTGGGCCACCCAGCGGAAGGTCATGAGCAGTTCTTC
d_gene: -; v_gene: TRBV28; abundance: many; j_gene: TRBJ2-1; CDR3aa: CASSPLSEGHEQFF; CDR3nt: TGTGCCAGCAGTCCCCTCAGCGAGGGGCATGAGCAGTTCTTC
d_gene: -; v_gene: TRBV29-1; abundance: few; j_gene: TRBJ2-7; CDR3aa: CSVEEGGRYEQYF; CDR3nt: TGCAGCGTTGAGGAGGGTGGAAGGTACGAGCAGTACTTC
d_gene: -; v_gene: TRBV12-3/TRBV12-4; abundance: many; j_gene: TRBJ1-1; CDR3aa: CASSTRRVTEAFF; CDR3nt: TGTGCCAGCAGCACACGTAGGGTCACTGAAGCTTTCTTT
d_gene: TRBD1; v_gene: TRBV7-2; abundance: few; j_gene: TRBJ1-6; CDR3aa: CASSSVGQPNSPLHF; CDR3nt: TGTGCCAGCAGCTCAGTGGGACAGCCAAATTCACCCCTCCACTTT
d_gene: -; v_gene: TRBV6-1; abundance: many; j_gene: TRBJ1-2; CDR3aa: CASSTSRQASYGYTF; CDR3nt: TGTGCCAGCAGTACAAGTAGACAGGCCTCATATGGCTACACCTTC
d_gene: -; v_gene: TRBV18; abundance: -; j_gene: TRBJ2-5; CDR3aa: CASSPVQRGETQYF; CDR3nt: TGTGCCAGCTCACCAGTCCAACGGGGAGAGACCCAGTACTTC
d_gene: TRBD1; v_gene: TRBV29-1; abundance: many; j_gene: TRBJ2-7; CDR3aa: CSVGQGASYEQYF; CDR3nt: TGCAGCGTTGGACAGGGAGCTTCCTACGAGCAGTACTTC
d_gene: -; v_gene: TRBV28; abundance: many; j_gene: TRBJ2-7; CDR3aa: CASRDVLSYEQYF; CDR3nt: TGTGCCAGCAGGGACGTACTCTCCTACGAGCAGTACTTC
d_gene: -; v_gene: TRBV9; abundance: -; j_gene: TRBJ2-1; CDR3aa: CASSAPVAAGTNEQFF; CDR3nt: TGTGCCAGCAGCGCACCGGTGGCGGCCGGGACTAATGAGCAGTTCTTC
d_gene: TRBD2; v_gene: TRBV4-3; abundance: -; j_gene: TRBJ2-3; CDR3aa: CASSHSGRASDTQYF; CDR3nt: TGCGCCAGCAGCCATAGCGGGAGGGCCTCAGATACGCAGTATTTT
d_gene: -; v_gene: TRBV30; abundance: many; j_gene: TRBJ2-3; CDR3aa: CAWSGLSTDTQYF; CDR3nt: TGTGCCTGGAGTGGTCTAAGCACAGATACGCAGTATTTT
d_gene: -; v_gene: TRBV4-1; abundance: -; j_gene: TRBJ1-1; CDR3aa: CASSQDVEREAFF; CDR3nt: TGCGCCAGCAGCCAAGATGTTGAGAGAGAAGCTTTCTTT
d_gene: -; v_gene: TRBV28; abundance: -; j_gene: TRBJ1-3; CDR3aa: CASSLLVGSGNTIYF; CDR3nt: TGTGCCAGCAGTTTATTGGTGGGCTCTGGAAACACCATATATTTT
d_gene: -; v_gene: TRBV27; abundance: few; j_gene: TRBJ1-6; CDR3aa: CASSLSMGSHNSPLHF; CDR3nt: TGTGCCAGCAGTTTATCGATGGGGTCTCATAATTCACCCCTCCACTTT
d_gene: -; v_gene: TRBV20-1; abundance: -; j_gene: TRBJ1-2; CDR3aa: CSARDLNPTFGYTF; CDR3nt: TGCAGTGCTAGAGATTTAAACCCGACTTTTGGCTACACCTTC
d_gene: -; v_gene: TRBV4-3; abundance: few; j_gene: TRBJ1-6; CDR3aa: CASSQPGSNSPLHF; CDR3nt: TGCGCCAGCAGCCAACCCGGGTCTAATTCACCCCTCCACTTT
d_gene: -; v_gene: TRBV7-2; abundance: -; j_gene: TRBJ2-6; CDR3aa: CASSLRRGGRSNVLTF; CDR3nt: TGTGCCAGCAGCCTCCGCAGGGGGGGCCGCTCCAACGTCCTGACTTTC
d_gene: -; v_gene: TRBV28; abundance: many; j_gene: TRBJ2-7; CDR3aa: CASSKPQRSSYEQYF; CDR3nt: TGTGCCAGCAGTAAGCCCCAGAGGAGCTCCTACGAGCAGTACTTC
d_gene: -; v_gene: TRBV5-1; abundance: few; j_gene: TRBJ2-7; CDR3aa: CASSRPGERDEQYF; CDR3nt: TGCGCCAGCAGCCGACCAGGGGAGCGGGACGAGCAGTACTTC
d_gene: -; v_gene: TRBV20-1; abundance: few; j_gene: TRBJ2-7; CDR3aa: CSARRSRRAGPYEQYF; CDR3nt: TGCAGTGCCCGCCGCTCCAGGAGGGCCGGACCCTACGAGCAGTACTTC
d_gene: TRBD2; v_gene: TRBV11-2; abundance: many; j_gene: TRBJ2-5; CDR3aa: CASSLVASGTRETQYF; CDR3nt: TGTGCCAGCAGCTTAGTGGCTAGCGGGACACGAGAGACCCAGTACTTC
d_gene: TRBD2; v_gene: TRBV5-5; abundance: many; j_gene: TRBJ2-2; CDR3aa: CASSLVPSGRAGELFF; CDR3nt: TGTGCCAGCAGCTTGGTACCTAGCGGGAGGGCCGGGGAGCTGTTTTTT
d_gene: TRBD1; v_gene: TRBV10-3; abundance: few; j_gene: TRBJ1-1; CDR3aa: CAIRETGGEEAFF; CDR3nt: TGTGCCATCAGGGAGACAGGGGGCGAGGAAGCTTTCTTT
d_gene: TRBD2; v_gene: TRBV11-2; abundance: -; j_gene: TRBJ2-7; CDR3aa: CASSSTSGTYEQYF; CDR3nt: TGTGCCAGCAGCTCGACTAGCGGGACATACGAGCAGTACTTC
d_gene: -; v_gene: TRBV29-1; abundance: once; j_gene: TRBJ2-1; CDR3aa: CSSRRGSGYNEQFF; CDR3nt: TGCAGCTCCCGACGTGGTAGCGGATACAATGAGCAGTTCTTC
d_gene: -; v_gene: TRBV7-9; abundance: -; j_gene: TRBJ2-1; CDR3aa: CASSLEPGTINEQFF; CDR3nt: TGTGCCAGCAGCTTAGAACCGGGAACGATCAATGAGCAGTTCTTC
d_gene: TRBD1; v_gene: TRBV12-3/TRBV12-4; abundance: many; j_gene: TRBJ2-7; CDR3aa: CASSLVGGDEQYF; CDR3nt: TGTGCCAGCAGTTTAGTAGGGGGCGACGAGCAGTACTTC
d_gene: -; v_gene: TRBV18; abundance: -; j_gene: TRBJ2-7; CDR3aa: CASSPSMGAYEQYF; CDR3nt: TGTGCCAGCTCACCGTCTATGGGGGCCTACGAGCAGTACTTC
d_gene: -; v_gene: TRBV28; abundance: -; j_gene: TRBJ2-7; CDR3aa: CASSLGRPTSPYEQYF; CDR3nt: TGTGCCAGCAGTTTGGGTAGGCCCACATCACCCTACGAGCAGTACTTC
d_gene: TRBD1; v_gene: TRBV3-1; abundance: many; j_gene: TRBJ1-6; CDR3aa: CASSLEGQGNSPLHF; CDR3nt: TGTGCCAGCAGCCTAGAGGGACAGGGGAATTCACCCCTCCACTTT